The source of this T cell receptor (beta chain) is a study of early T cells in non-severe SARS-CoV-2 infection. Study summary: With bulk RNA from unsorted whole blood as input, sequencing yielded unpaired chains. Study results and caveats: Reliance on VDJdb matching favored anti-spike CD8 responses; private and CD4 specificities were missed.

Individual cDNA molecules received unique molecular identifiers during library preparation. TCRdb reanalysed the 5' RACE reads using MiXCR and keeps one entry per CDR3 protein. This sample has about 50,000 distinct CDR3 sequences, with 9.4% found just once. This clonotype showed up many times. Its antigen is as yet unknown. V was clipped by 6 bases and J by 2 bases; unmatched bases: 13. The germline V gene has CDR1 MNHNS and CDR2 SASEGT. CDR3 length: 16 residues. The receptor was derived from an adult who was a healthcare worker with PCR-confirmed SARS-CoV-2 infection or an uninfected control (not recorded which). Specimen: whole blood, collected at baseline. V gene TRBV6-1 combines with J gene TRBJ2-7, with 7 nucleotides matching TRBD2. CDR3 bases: TGTGCCAGCAGCGAACCGGGGCGGGGGTTCGCCTACGAGCAGTACTTC. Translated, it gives CASSEPGRGFAYEQYF.